The sequence of this T cell receptor (beta chain) was determined in a study of cytomegalovirus exposure and HLA in healthy donors. Primers included in the PCR were 60 Vbeta and 13 Jbeta primers. Profiling relied on immunoSEQ multiplex PCR, and the TCRdb table lists in-frame clones only, not all of them. The sample shows 150,000 to 160,000 clones, approximately 74% of them seen only once. General study results and limits: Usually a TCR sequence was rare, but some public TCRs were found in many donors. Immune exposure was documented only through CMV serostatus.

The CDR3 runs 17 residues. The germline gives CDR1 SGHDT, CDR2 YYEEEE. The J segment lost 10 bases and the V segment lost 5 bases, leaving 18 bases of the junction unmatched. With regard to this clone: Its antigen is currently unknown.

The source is a man aged 30 to 45 in good health and CMV-seronegative. The chain carries TRBV5-6 and TRBJ1-6; TRBD1 matches 7 bases. The source material was PBMCs. CDR3 nucleotides: TGTGCCAGCAGGCATAACAGGGGCGAGCTCGAGAGCTCACCCCTCCACTTT. It yields the protein CASRHNRGELESSPLHF.